The T cell receptor (beta chain) under discussion was sequenced for a study of blood T cell repertoires in COVID-19. Sequencing used immunoSEQ multiplex PCR; TCRdb keeps in-frame clones, though not all of them. This sample has 100,000 to 150,000 clones, with 86% found just once. Recovered status applied to Cohort 3 donors who had two consecutive negative PCRs. It also applied to those with clearance or with symptom resolution. CDR1 MRHNA and CDR2 SNTAGT come from the germline V gene. The CDR3 has 15 residues. V lost 5 bases and J 5 bases, leaving 16 bases between the germline ends. The receptor was derived from a woman between 50 and 59 years old who had recovered from COVID-19. Sequences were obtained from PBMCs or T cells enriched from blood (not recorded which). The chain links TRBV6-4 to TRBJ1-5; perhaps TRBD1 as D (6 bases). The CDR3 is CASSSPGRGYQPQHF. CDR3 sequence (DNA): TGTGCCAGCAGTTCCCCAGGGAGGGGGTATCAGCCCCAGCATTTT.